This TCR beta chain was sequenced during a study of CD8 T cells in Susac syndrome. Study context: At the time of blood draw, patients with Susac syndrome were therapy-naive, receiving corticosteroids, or receiving intravenous immunoglobulin alone.

Random hexamers were used to reverse transcribe 0.5 to 1 ug of RNA. Amplification of TCR beta CDR3 used immunoSEQ multiplex PCR across 54 Vbeta and 13 Jbeta. TCRdb redid the calling of the immunoSEQ multiplex PCR reads with MiXCR, one entry per CDR3 protein. This table has about 130,000 distinct CDR3 sequences, roughly 94% appearing once. CDR3 length: 15 residues. The trim removed 8 bases at V and 2 bases at J, leaving 11 bases unmatched. In germline, CDR1 is MNHEY, CDR2 SMNVEV (reference sequence). Study results and caveats: Across the total CD8+ repertoires, under 20 Susac-specific public clones were found. The CD8+ TEMRA repertoires yielded 4 to 6 such clones.

This clonotype showed up just once. What it recognizes is unknown. The sequence was obtained from a human donor with Susac syndrome. The rearrangement links TRBV27 to TRBJ2-7; 8 nucleotides agree with TRBD2. Sequenced sample: CD8+ T cells from PBMCs. The CDR3 here is CASGPLAGKPYEQYF. Written as DNA, the CDR3 is TGTGCCAGCGGACCATTAGCGGGAAAACCCTACGAGCAGTACTTC.